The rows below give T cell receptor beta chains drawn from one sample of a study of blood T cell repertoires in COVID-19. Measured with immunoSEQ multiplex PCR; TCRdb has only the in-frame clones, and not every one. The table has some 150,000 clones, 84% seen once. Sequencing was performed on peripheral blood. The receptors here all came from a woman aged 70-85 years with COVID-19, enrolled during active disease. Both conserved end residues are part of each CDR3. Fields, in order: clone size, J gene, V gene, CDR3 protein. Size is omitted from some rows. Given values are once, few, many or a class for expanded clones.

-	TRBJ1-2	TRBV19	CASSISGRENYGYTF
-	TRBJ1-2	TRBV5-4	CASSLAGTGYSYTF
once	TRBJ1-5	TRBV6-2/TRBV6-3	CASSYGGRIGNQPQHF
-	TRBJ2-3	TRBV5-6	CASSLRTSGTDTQYF
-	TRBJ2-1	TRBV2	CASRPRLVPGSNEQFF
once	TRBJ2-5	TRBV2	CASRPEQKETQYF
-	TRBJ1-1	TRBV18	CASSPRTGGYRAEAFF
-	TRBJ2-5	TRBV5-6	CASSFSGMRETQYF
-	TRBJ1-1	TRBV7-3	CASSLTALTEAFF
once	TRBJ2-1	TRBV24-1	CATSDFISEQFF
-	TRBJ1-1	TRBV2	CASSRDRANTEAFF
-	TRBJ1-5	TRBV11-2	CASSRTANQPQHF
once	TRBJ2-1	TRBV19	CAIAKAGTAGEQFF
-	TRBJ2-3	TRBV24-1	CATSDPGSSGRARSQYF
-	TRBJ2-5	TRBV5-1	CASSAGQGTLQETQYF
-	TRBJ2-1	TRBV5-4	CASSSPSSPRSEQFF
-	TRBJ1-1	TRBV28	CASTSAEGRSTEAFF
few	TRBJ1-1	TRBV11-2	CASSLTPGMAEAFF
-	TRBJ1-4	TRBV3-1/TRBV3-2	CASRKDSWTNEKLFF
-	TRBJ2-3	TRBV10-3	CAISGLAGGNTDTQYF
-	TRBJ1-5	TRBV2	CASSPEFTGQPQHF
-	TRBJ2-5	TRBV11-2	CASSLTRALETQYF
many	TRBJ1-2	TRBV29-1	CSGAGRNYGYTF
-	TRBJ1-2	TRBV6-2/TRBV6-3	CASSYSRDTGYTF
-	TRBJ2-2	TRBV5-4	CASSFGREYTGELFF
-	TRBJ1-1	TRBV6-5	CASGRSTEAFF
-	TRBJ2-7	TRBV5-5	CASSLAGQGISYEQYF
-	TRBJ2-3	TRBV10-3	CAISWQGTDTQYF
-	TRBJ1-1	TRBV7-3	CASSFAGATEAFF
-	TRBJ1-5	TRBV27	CASSLAGPTAIQPQHF
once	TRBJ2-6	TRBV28	CASSLLRYSGANVLTF
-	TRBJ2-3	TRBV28	CASPAGERETDTQYF
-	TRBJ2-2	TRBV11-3	CASSRGASTGELFF
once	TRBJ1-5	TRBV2	CASSYGPDNQPQHF
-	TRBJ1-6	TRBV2	CASRTGGRNSPLHF
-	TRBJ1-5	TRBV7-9	CASSIGGGQEQPQHF
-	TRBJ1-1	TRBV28	CASSLAGRHTEAFF
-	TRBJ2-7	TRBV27	CASSSQGKTYEQYF
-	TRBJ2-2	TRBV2	CASKFRPPGTGELFF
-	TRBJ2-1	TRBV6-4	CASSEDRAVNEQFF
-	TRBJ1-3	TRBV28	CASISQGFSGNTIYF
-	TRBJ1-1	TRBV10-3	CAISDSVMNTEAFF